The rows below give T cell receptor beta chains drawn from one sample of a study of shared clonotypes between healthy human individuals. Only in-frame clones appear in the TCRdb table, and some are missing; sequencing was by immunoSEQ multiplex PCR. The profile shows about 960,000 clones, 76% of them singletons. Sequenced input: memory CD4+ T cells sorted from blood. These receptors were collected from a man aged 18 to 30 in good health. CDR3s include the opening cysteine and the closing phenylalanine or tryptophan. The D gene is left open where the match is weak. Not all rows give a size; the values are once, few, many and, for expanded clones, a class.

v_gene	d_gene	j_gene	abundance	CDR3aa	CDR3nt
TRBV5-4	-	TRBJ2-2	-	CASSLTGQNTGELFF	TGTGCCAGCAGCCTTACAGGGCAGAACACCGGGGAGCTGTTTTTT
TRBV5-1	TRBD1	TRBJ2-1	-	CASSMGTGSFSEQFF	TGCGCCAGCAGCATGGGGACAGGGTCTTTCAGTGAGCAGTTCTTC
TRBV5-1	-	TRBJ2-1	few	CASNRGEFAYNEQFF	TGCGCCAGCAACAGAGGGGAGTTCGCCTACAATGAGCAGTTCTTC
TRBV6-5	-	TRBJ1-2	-	CASSYRDYYGYTF	TGTGCCAGCAGTTACCGGGATTACTATGGCTACACCTTC
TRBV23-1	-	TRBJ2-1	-	CASGAATYNEQFF	TGCGCCAGCGGAGCGGCTACCTACAATGAGCAGTTCTTC
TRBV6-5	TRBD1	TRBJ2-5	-	CASSRQGAGETQYF	TGTGCCAGCAGTCGACAGGGGGCTGGAGAGACCCAGTACTTC
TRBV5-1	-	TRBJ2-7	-	CASSLATGNEQYF	TGCGCCAGCAGCTTGGCTACAGGGAACGAGCAGTACTTC
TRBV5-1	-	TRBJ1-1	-	CASSFAVGLSNTEAFF	TGCGCCAGCAGCTTTGCCGTGGGACTTTCGAACACTGAAGCTTTCTTT
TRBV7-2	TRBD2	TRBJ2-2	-	CASSLARGAVVAGELFF	TGTGCCAGCAGCTTAGCGCGGGGGGCAGTTGTGGCCGGGGAGCTGTTTTTT
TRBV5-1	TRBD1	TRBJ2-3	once	CASSSQGQLDTQYF	TGCGCCAGCAGCTCTCAGGGACAGCTGGATACGCAGTATTTT
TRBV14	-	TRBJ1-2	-	CASSPTGSGGYTF	TGTGCCAGCAGCCCTACAGGGTCGGGGGGCTACACCTTC
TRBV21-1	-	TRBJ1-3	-	CASRKARRDFSGNTIYF	TGTGCCAGCAGGAAAGCCCGACGGGATTTCTCTGGAAACACCATATATTTT
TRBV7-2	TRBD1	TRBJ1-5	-	CASSLVGQGYQPQHF	TGTGCCAGCAGCTTAGTAGGACAGGGATATCAGCCCCAGCATTTT
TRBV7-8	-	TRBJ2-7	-	CASSLLALRSSYEQYF	TGTGCCAGCAGCTTACTAGCGTTGCGCAGCTCCTACGAGCAGTACTTC
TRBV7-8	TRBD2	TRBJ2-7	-	CASSLARTSLYEQYF	TGTGCCAGCAGCTTAGCGAGGACTAGCCTATACGAGCAGTACTTC
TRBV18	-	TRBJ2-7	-	CASSPPGLGFYEQYF	TGTGCCAGCTCACCACCGGGACTGGGCTTCTACGAGCAGTACTTC
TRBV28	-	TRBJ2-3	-	CASTRAGGTDTQYF	TGTGCCAGCACCCGGGCTGGGGGCACAGATACGCAGTATTTT
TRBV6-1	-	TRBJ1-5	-	CASSEVSRSGPPQHF	TGTGCCAGCAGTGAAGTCTCACGATCGGGTCCGCCCCAGCATTTT
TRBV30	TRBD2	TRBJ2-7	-	CAWSGGGAIYEQYF	TGTGCCTGGAGTGGCGGGGGGGCGATCTACGAGCAGTACTTC
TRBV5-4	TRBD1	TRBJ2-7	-	CASSLLGQGDSEQYF	TGTGCCAGCAGCTTGTTGGGACAGGGGGACTCCGAGCAGTACTTC